This is a list of T cell receptor beta chains from one sample in a study of human T cells and chemical hapten exposure. TCRdb re-called the RACE reads through MiXCR, storing one row per CDR3 protein. This table has some 360,000 distinct CDR3 sequences, roughly 5.3% appearing once. The material sequenced was whole blood, taken in connection with sensitization to the hapten diphenylcyclopropenone (DPC). The receptors derive from a woman aged 50 to 60 with alopecia areata. Some clones in this sample may be carry-over from other donors' samples. The CDR3 runs from the conserved cysteine through the conserved F or W. Fields, in order: clone size, D gene, J gene, V gene, CDR3 DNA, CDR3 protein. D genes are given only for firm matches. Where a row states a size, it is once, few, many or the class of an expanded clone; other rows omit it.

many TRBD2 TRBJ2-1 TRBV6-2/TRBV6-3 TGTGCCAGCAGAACACTAGCGGGAGCTGAGCAGTTCTTC CASRTLAGAEQFF
few TRBD1 TRBJ2-3 TRBV12-3/TRBV12-4 TGTGCCAGCAGACCCACAGGGGGCCTCACAGATACGCAGTATTTT CASRPTGGLTDTQYF
NA TRBD1 TRBJ1-2 TRBV18 TGTGCCAGCTCACCTCCTGACAGGGTTGCTAACTATGGCTACACCTTC CASSPPDRVANYGYTF
NA TRBD2 TRBJ2-2 TRBV24-1 TGTGCCACCAGTGATTTGCAAGGGACTAGTCCCGGGGAGCTGTTTTTT CATSDLQGTSPGELFF
NA NA TRBJ2-2 TRBV9 TGTGCCAGCAGCCCCCCTGTTACAGACGGGGAGCTGTTTTTT CASSPPVTDGELFF
few NA TRBJ2-5 TRBV6-5 TGTGCCAGCAGTTATTCGACAGTGAGGGTAGAGACCCAGTACTTC CASSYSTVRVETQYF
NA NA TRBJ2-3 TRBV7-2 TGTGCCAGCAGCTTATTTGGGGGTGGAGGGCCAGATACGCAGTATTTT CASSLFGGGGPDTQYF
many NA TRBJ2-7 TRBV27 TGTGCCAGCAGTTTTTTTGGGGGGGAGCAGTACTTC CASSFFGGEQYF
few TRBD2 TRBJ2-7 TRBV4-2 TGTGCCAGCAGCCAAGGACTAGCCAATTCCTACGAGCAGTACTTC CASSQGLANSYEQYF
few NA TRBJ2-3 TRBV21-1 TGTGCCAGCAGCTCACACCCGACTTCCGGGACAGGGTTGGCCTCCTCAGATACGCAGTATTTT CASSSHPTSGTGLASSDTQYF
NA TRBD2 TRBJ2-1 TRBV15 TGTGCCACAGCGGGAGTGTCGTCCTACAATGAGCAGTTCTTC CATAGVSSYNEQFF
NA NA TRBJ2-3 TRBV9 TGTGCCAGCAGCGTAGGGGGCAGGGTCATCACAGATACGCAGTATTTT CASSVGGRVITDTQYF
many NA TRBJ1-5 TRBV9 TGTGCCAGCAGCGGTGCGGTACGGTATCAGCCCCAGCATTTT CASSGAVRYQPQHF
many TRBD2 TRBJ2-1 TRBV29-1 TGCAGCGTTGAAGCGGGAACTAGCGGGAGGGCGAATGAGCAGTTCTTC CSVEAGTSGRANEQFF
many NA TRBJ2-7 TRBV3-1 TGTGCCAGCAGCCCGGACAATTCCTACGAGCAGTACTTC CASSPDNSYEQYF
few TRBD1 TRBJ1-1 TRBV6-5 TGTGCCAGCAGTTACTCGGGGACAGGGCGTGAAGCTTTCTTT CASSYSGTGREAFF
few NA TRBJ1-6 TRBV7-9 TGTGCCAGCAGCTTAGGGGGCTCGGATTCACCCCTCCACTTT CASSLGGSDSPLHF
NA NA TRBJ1-3 TRBV18 TGTGCCAGCTCACCACGGGGGAACAGGCCTGGAAACACCATATATTTT CASSPRGNRPGNTIYF
NA TRBD1 TRBJ1-1 TRBV18 TGTGCCAGCTCACCACGGGGACAGGGGGCCACTGAAGCTTTCTTT CASSPRGQGATEAFF
few NA TRBJ1-6 TRBV4-2 TGTGCCAGCAGCCAAGAAGGACCGGGCACCTATAATTCACCCCTCCACTTT CASSQEGPGTYNSPLHF
few NA TRBJ1-3 TRBV30 TGTGCCTGGAGTGGGGGCAGGACCTCTGGAAACACCATATATTTT CAWSGGRTSGNTIYF
many NA TRBJ1-6 TRBV30 TGTGCCTGGAGTGGGGGACGTCAAAATTCACCCCTCCACTTT CAWSGGRQNSPLHF
many TRBD2 TRBJ2-6 TRBV2 TGTGCCAGGGGGGGGTCCTATGGGGCCAACGTCCTGACTTTC CARGGSYGANVLTF
NA NA TRBJ2-3 TRBV10-3 TGTGCCATCAGTGAACACAGGGAGCAGACAGATACGCAGTATTTT CAISEHREQTDTQYF